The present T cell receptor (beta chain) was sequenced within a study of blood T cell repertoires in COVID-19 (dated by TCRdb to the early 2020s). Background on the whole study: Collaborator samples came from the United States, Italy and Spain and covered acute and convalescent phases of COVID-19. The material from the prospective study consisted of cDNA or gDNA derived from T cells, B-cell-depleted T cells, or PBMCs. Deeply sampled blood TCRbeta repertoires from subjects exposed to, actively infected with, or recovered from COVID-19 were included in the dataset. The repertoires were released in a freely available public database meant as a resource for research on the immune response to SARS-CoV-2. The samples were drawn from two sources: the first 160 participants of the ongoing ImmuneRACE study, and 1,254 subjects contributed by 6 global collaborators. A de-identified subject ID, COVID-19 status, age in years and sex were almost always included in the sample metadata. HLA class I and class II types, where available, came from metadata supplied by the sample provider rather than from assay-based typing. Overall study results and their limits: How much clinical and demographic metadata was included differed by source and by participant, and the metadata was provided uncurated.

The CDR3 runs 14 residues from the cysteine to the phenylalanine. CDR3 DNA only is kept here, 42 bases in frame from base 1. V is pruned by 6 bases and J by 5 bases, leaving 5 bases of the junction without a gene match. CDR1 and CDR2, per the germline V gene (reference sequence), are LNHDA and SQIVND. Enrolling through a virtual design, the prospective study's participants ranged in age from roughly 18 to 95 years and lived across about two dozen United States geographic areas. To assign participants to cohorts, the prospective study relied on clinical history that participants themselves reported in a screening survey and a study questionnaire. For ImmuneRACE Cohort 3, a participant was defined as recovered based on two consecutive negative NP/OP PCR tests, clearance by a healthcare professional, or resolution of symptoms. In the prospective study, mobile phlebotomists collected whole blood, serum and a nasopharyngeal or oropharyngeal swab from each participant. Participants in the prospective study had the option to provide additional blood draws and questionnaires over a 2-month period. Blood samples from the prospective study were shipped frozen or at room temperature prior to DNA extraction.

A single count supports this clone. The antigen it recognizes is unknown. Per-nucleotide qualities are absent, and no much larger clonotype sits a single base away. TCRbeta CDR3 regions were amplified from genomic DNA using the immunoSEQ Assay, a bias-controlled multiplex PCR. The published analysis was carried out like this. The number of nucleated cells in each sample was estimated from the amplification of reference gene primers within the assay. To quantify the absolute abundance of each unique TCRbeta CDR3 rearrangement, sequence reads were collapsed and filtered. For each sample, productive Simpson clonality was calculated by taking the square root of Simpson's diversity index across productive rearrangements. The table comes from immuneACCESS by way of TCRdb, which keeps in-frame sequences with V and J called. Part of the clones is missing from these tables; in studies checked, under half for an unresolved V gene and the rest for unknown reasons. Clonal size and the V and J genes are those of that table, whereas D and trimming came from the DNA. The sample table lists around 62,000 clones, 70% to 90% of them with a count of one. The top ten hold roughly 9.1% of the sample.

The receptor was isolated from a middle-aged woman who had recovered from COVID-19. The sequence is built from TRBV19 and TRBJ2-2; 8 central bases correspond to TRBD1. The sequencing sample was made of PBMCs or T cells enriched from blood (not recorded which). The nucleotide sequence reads TGTGCCAGTAGCACAGGGGGTCGAACCGGGGAGCTGTTTTTT. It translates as CASSTGGRTGELFF.